One sample yielded the 30 T cell receptor beta chains listed below, sequenced in a study of blood T cells in healthy people across ages. Combining a sample-barcoded 5' primer with a J-beta primer mix, a second PCR ran for roughly 7 to 11 cycles. TCRdb used MiXCR to reprocess the 5' RACE reads, holding one entry per CDR3 protein. Here the sample spans roughly 800,000 distinct CDR3 sequences, 58% being singletons. Sequences were obtained from blood. Receptors were obtained from a man aged 25-45 years in good health.

The chain has TRBV7-9 and TRBJ2-5, with D perhaps TRBD1 (6 bases). The germline V gene has CDR1 SEHNR and CDR2 FQNEAQ (reference sequence). CDR3 size: 14 residues. The V and J ends lost 5 bases and 3 bases respectively, with 13 bases between them. The DNA of the CDR3 is TGTGCCAGCAGCCCGGGACAATCTAAAGAGACCCAGTACTTC. Translating gives CASSPGQSKETQYF.

This chain links TRBV3-1 with TRBJ2-7; 10 nucleotides agree with TRBD1. Germline values: CDR1 LGHDT, CDR2 YNNKEL (reference sequence). With 8 bases clipped from V and 3 bases from J, the junction kept 7 bases outside the gene matches. The CDR3 runs 14 residues. The CDR3 here is CASGWGQGFYEQYF. Here the CDR3 DNA reads TGTGCCAGCGGTTGGGGACAGGGGTTCTACGAGCAGTACTTC.

In its sample, this clonotype was seen a few times. The chain is built from TRBV20-1 and TRBJ2-4; a weak D match, TRBD2 (6 bases). The better agreement between TRBJ2-7 and the DNA end casts doubt on the J call. Per germline, CDR1 DFQATT and CDR2 SNEGSKA (reference sequence). The CDR3 has 13 residues. CDR3 coding DNA: TGCAGTGCTAGGGCGGGACTTCCCTACGAGCAGTACTTC. Amino acid sequence: CSARAGLPYEQYF.

This clonotype came up a few times. The chain joins TRBV12-5 to TRBJ2-3, with TRBD2 identical over 8 bases. Germline trimming cut 8 bases from V and 0 bases from J; bases unmatched to any gene: 16. The CDR3 spans 18 residues. Germline V gene sequence: CDR1 LGHNT, CDR2 FRNRAP. CDR3 amino acids: CASSWFSGTRASTDTQYF. CDR3 DNA: TGTGCTAGTAGTTGGTTCTCCGGGACTAGGGCTAGCACAGATACGCAGTATTTT.

The J gene is TRBJ2-3, the V gene TRBV7-8; possible D gene TRBD2, 5 bases. Germline-derived CDR1 and CDR2 are SGHVS and FQNEAQ. CDR3 length: 14 amino acids. Trimming removed 2 bases at V and 5 bases at J, with 11 bases between. CDR3 in DNA: TGTGCCAGCAGCTTAAAGGGCGGGCAAGATACGCAGTATTTT. As protein: CASSLKGGQDTQYF.

V and J are TRBV20-1 and TRBJ1-2; D uncertain. In germline, CDR1 is DFQATT, CDR2 SNEGSKA (reference sequence). With 3 bases removed from V and 0 bases from J, the gap between germline ends came to 5 bases. The CDR3 has 12 residues. The CDR3 DNA is TGCAGTGCTAGCACAGCTAACTATGGCTACACCTTC. Translation gives CSASTANYGYTF.

This clonotype has just a few counts. V is TRBV29-1 and J is TRBJ2-7; TRBD2 aligns across 7 bases. This CDR3 is built from 13 residues. J lost 3 bases, V lost 4 bases, and 6 bases had no gene match. Germline CDR1 is SQVTM and CDR2 is ANQGSEA. The CDR3 sequence: CSVVGGGGYEQYF. CDR3 nucleotide sequence: TGCAGCGTTGTAGGTGGGGGGGGCTACGAGCAGTACTTC.

The chain has TRBV7-9 and TRBJ2-6, with D perhaps matching TRBD1 (6 bases). This CDR3 contains 18 residues. Germline V gene sequence: CDR1 SEHNR, CDR2 FQNEAQ (reference sequence). Between the trimmed V and J ends, which lost 4 bases and 3 bases, there was a span of 19 bases. The CDR3, as DNA: TGTGCCAGCAGCTCCACTCAGAACAGGGTGCGTGGGGCCAACGTCCTGACTTTC. Its translation: CASSSTQNRVRGANVLTF.

The chain has TRBV24-1 and TRBJ2-4, with D possibly being TRBD2 (6 bases). The CDR3 spans 15 residues. V was clipped by 1 base and J by 9 bases, with 15 bases between them. Germline assignment: CDR1 KGHDR and CDR2 SFDVKD. The CDR3 DNA is TGTGCCACCAGTGATTTTCGGGGAGGCGAGATCATTCAGTACTTC. Residues: CATSDFRGGEIIQYF.

CDR3 loop: CASSQILPYEQYF. Written as DNA, the CDR3 is TGTGCCAGCAGCCAGATATTACCCTACGAGCAGTACTTC. The rearrangement uses TRBV7-9 and TRBJ2-7, with D unresolved. V lost 5 bases and J 2 bases, leaving 10 bases between the germline ends. CDR1 is SEHNR and CDR2 is FQNEAQ in the germline V gene (reference sequence). This CDR3 comprises 13 residues.

Here the CDR3 reads CASSLGAFNEQFF. The CDR3 nucleotides are TGTGCCAGCAGCTTAGGGGCGTTCAATGAGCAGTTCTTC. V is TRBV11-3 and J is TRBJ2-1; no clear D gene. This CDR3 contains 13 residues. Trimming cost V 1 base and J 6 bases, with 7 bases left between them. Germline assignment: CDR1 SGHNT and CDR2 YENEEA.

V gene TRBV12-5 combines with J gene TRBJ2-3; D is unclear. With 7 bases removed from V and 0 bases from J, the gap between germline ends came to 5 bases. This CDR3 region has 12 residues. Looked up from germline, CDR1 is LGHNT and CDR2 is FRNRAP. This CDR3 reads CASAPSTDTQYF. The DNA of the CDR3 is TGTGCTAGTGCCCCTAGCACAGATACGCAGTATTTT.

This chain connects TRBV3-1 to TRBJ2-1, with TRBD1 identical over 9 bases. CDR1 and CDR2 (germline): LGHDT, YNNKEL (reference sequence). The V and J ends lost 4 bases and 6 bases, in that order; junction bases with no gene match: 7. The CDR3 has 15 residues. The CDR3 region is CASSPRDRAGNEQFF. The CDR3 DNA is TGTGCCAGCAGCCCCCGGGACAGGGCTGGCAATGAGCAGTTCTTC.

V gene TRBV5-1 combines with J gene TRBJ2-7, with D unclear. The length of the CDR3 is 13 residues. Trimming pared 2 bases from V and 6 bases from J, leaving 12 bases between. Germline CDR1 and CDR2: SGHRS and YFSETQ. DNA for the CDR3: TGCGCCAGCAGCTTAGAAGGCCTGGGCGAGCAGTACTTC. Its protein product is CASSLEGLGEQYF. The full variable domain, rest sourced from reference TRBV5-1 and TRBJ2-7, is KAGVTQTPRYLIKTRGQQVTLSCSPISGHRSVSWYQQTPGQGLQFLFEYFSETQRNKGNFPGRFSGRQFSNSRSEMNVSTLELGDSALYLCASSLEGLGEQYFGPGTRLTVT.

This clonotype was observed many times. V gene TRBV6-2 or TRBV6-3 combines with J gene TRBJ2-1; 10 bases map to TRBD2. The CDR3 runs 18 residues. The J segment lost 0 bases and the V segment lost 4 bases, leaving 9 bases of the junction unmatched. Germline lookup yields CDR1 MNHEY and CDR2 SVGEGT. As DNA, the CDR3 is TGTGCCAGCAGTTCCCGACTAGCGGGCTGGAGCTCCTACAATGAGCAGTTCTTC. It yields the protein CASSSRLAGWSSYNEQFF.

This clonotype showed up just a few times. The chain couples TRBV9 to TRBJ2-3; 8 positions match TRBD2. V lost 2 bases to trimming and J lost 5 bases; unmatched junction nucleotides: 4. This CDR3 comprises 14 residues. Germline V CDR1 and CDR2: SGDLS, YYNGEE. This chain's CDR3 is CASSVGLGEDTQYF. DNA of the CDR3: TGTGCCAGCAGCGTGGGACTAGGTGAAGATACGCAGTATTTT.

This clonotype occurred a few times. CDR3 in DNA: TGTGCCAGCAGCTTGGCTACTCTAATACGAGAGCAGTACTTC. Translation gives CASSLATLIREQYF. The gene calls are TRBV7-2 and TRBJ2-7; no definite D call. V was clipped by 3 bases and J by 7 bases, with 16 bases between them. This CDR3 comprises 14 residues. Germline V lookup: CDR1 SGHTA, CDR2 FQGNSA.

The table lists this clonotype with a few counts. The V call is TRBV6-5, the J call TRBJ1-6, with D possibly being TRBD1 (5 bases). Deletions cut 2 bases from V and 7 bases from J, with 15 bases between. In germline, CDR1 is MNHEY, CDR2 SVGAGI. The length of the CDR3 is 16 residues. CDR3 amino acids: CASSYTPDRRNSPLHF. CDR3 nucleotide sequence: TGTGCCAGCAGTTACACCCCTGACAGACGAAATTCACCCCTCCACTTT.

This clonotype was seen only a few times. The chain combines TRBV7-2 with TRBJ1-2, with 7 bases lining up with TRBD1. Trimming cost V 5 bases and J 4 bases; bases outside gene matches: 4. Germline assignment: CDR1 SGHTA and CDR2 FQGNSA. The CDR3 is 13 residues long. As DNA, the CDR3 is TGTGCCAGCAGCCAGACAGGGATCTATGGCTACACCTTC. Translated: CASSQTGIYGYTF.

CDR3 in DNA: TGCAGCGTTGAAACGGTCCTGGGGGTCTATGAGCAGTTCTTC. This gives the protein CSVETVLGVYEQFF. This chain connects TRBV29-1 to TRBJ2-1; D is possibly TRBD1 or TRBD2 (5 bases each). Germline lookup yields CDR1 SQVTM and CDR2 ANQGSEA. The CDR3 runs to 14 residues. The V and J ends lost 2 bases and 8 bases respectively, with 16 bases between them.

This chain links TRBV24-1 with TRBJ2-1; 9 bases line up with TRBD1. The CDR3 runs 15 residues. From germline, CDR1 is KGHDR and CDR2 SFDVKD. The V segment lost 4 bases and the J segment 6 bases; nucleotides outside the gene matches: 6. CDR3 sequence reads: CATSDPGQGGNEQFF. Written as DNA, the CDR3 is TGTGCCACCAGTGACCCGGGACAGGGAGGCAATGAGCAGTTCTTC.

V is TRBV20-1 and J is TRBJ2-5, with 9 bases aligning to TRBD1. The V gene end was trimmed by 5 bases and the J gene end by 5 bases; junction bases not matched to a gene: 12. CDR3 length: 15 residues. Germline values: CDR1 DFQATT, CDR2 SNEGSKA (reference sequence). CDR3 sequence reads: CSAERTGEVVETQYF. The CDR3 coding sequence is TGCAGTGCTGAACGGACAGGGGAGGTCGTGGAGACCCAGTACTTC.

The chain couples TRBV4-3 to TRBJ2-1; D not resolved. Germline V gene data show CDR1 as LGHNA and CDR2 as YSLEER. Trimming removed 1 base from V and 6 bases from J, with 10 bases in between. CDR3 length: 14 residues. The CDR3 sequence: CASSQGPLSNEQFF. The CDR3 bases are TGCGCCAGCAGCCAAGGCCCCCTCAGCAATGAGCAGTTCTTC.

The chain carries TRBV28 and TRBJ2-1; 11 bases fit TRBD2. J gave up 4 bases and V 6 bases, and 11 bases lay outside the gene matches. Germline V CDR1 and CDR2: MDHEN, SYDVKM. CDR3 length: 17 residues. The CDR3 protein is CASRPPPLAGGYNEQFF. The CDR3 nucleotides read TGTGCCAGCAGGCCCCCTCCTCTAGCGGGAGGTTACAATGAGCAGTTCTTC.

In this sample, this clonotype turned up a few times. This chain uses TRBV4-1 with TRBJ2-1; no clear D gene. V was shortened by 0 bases and J by 10 bases, with 7 bases between the two germline ends. CDR3 size: 12 residues. CDR1 MGHRA and CDR2 YSYEKL come from the germline V gene. CDR3 in amino acids: CASSQDRKEQFF. The CDR3 bases are TGCGCCAGCAGCCAAGATAGGAAGGAGCAGTTCTTC.

The V gene is TRBV4-3, the J gene TRBJ1-2; D may be TRBD1 (6 bases). Trimming shortened V by 3 bases and J by 3 bases, and 23 bases separated the two germline ends. The germline gives CDR1 LGHNA, CDR2 YSLEER. This CDR3 is 18 amino acids long. The CDR3 DNA reads as TGCGCCAGCAGCCACCTGAACAGGACAGTCCCCCTTTACTATGGCTACACCTTC. Translation gives CASSHLNRTVPLYYGYTF.

This clonotype was observed a few times. V gene TRBV15 combines with J gene TRBJ1-5; a possible D gene is TRBD1 (5 bases). Per the germline V gene, CDR1 is LNHNV and CDR2 is YYDKDF (reference sequence). V dropped 0 bases and J dropped 2 bases, with 8 bases sitting between them. The CDR3 consists of 15 residues. Here the CDR3 reads CATSRDLGGNQPQHF. In DNA form, the CDR3 reads TGTGCCACCAGCAGAGATCTAGGGGGCAATCAGCCCCAGCATTTT.

The V and J genes are TRBV4-2 and TRBJ2-3; 8 nucleotides match TRBD1. The ends lost 0 bases at V and 0 bases at J; junction bases unmatched: 14. The length of the CDR3 is 20 residues. CDR1 and CDR2 from the germline V gene are LGHNA and YNFKEQ. The CDR3 nucleotides are TGTGCCAGCAGCCAAGATTGGGTTCCCTATCGGGACAGGAGCACAGATACGCAGTATTTT. Translated: CASSQDWVPYRDRSTDTQYF.

The gene calls are TRBV7-2 and TRBJ1-2, with 8 bases that match TRBD1. CDR1 and CDR2 from the germline V gene are SGHTA and FQGNSA. J gave up 4 bases and V 5 bases, and 9 bases lay outside the gene matches. This CDR3 region has 15 residues. In nucleotides, the CDR3 is TGTGCCAGCAGCCCCCGGACAGGGTCGGGCTATGGCTACACCTTC. It is translated as CASSPRTGSGYGYTF.

The chain carries TRBV7-2 and TRBJ2-3; 7 bases are shared with TRBD1. This CDR3 has 15 residues. V gave up 3 bases and J gave up 4 bases; unmatched junction bases: 7. Germline CDR1 reads SGHTA; CDR2 reads FQGNSA. Written as DNA, the CDR3 is TGTGCCAGCAGCTTGACAGAGGGGGCCCCAGATACGCAGTATTTT. Protein product: CASSLTEGAPDTQYF.